This TCR beta chain stems from a study of cytomegalovirus exposure and HLA in healthy donors. Background on the study: Around 89 million unique TCRs from HLA-typed donors made up an early data release. Among about 380 genotyped donors, roughly 81% fell in the Caucasian-associated ancestry cluster.

Researchers ran the PCR with 60 Vbeta and 13 Jbeta primers. Sequencing was performed with immunoSEQ multiplex PCR; in TCRdb, only in-frame clones are kept and a portion is missing. The sample records roughly 78,000 clones, approximately 57% being singletons. This clone was detected a few times. Sequencing was performed on PBMCs. The TCR comes from a man aged 25-45 years in good health and CMV-seropositive.

CDR3 sequence reads: CASSLGAGHQETQYF. As DNA, the CDR3 is TGCGCCAGCAGCTTGGGTGCGGGGCACCAAGAGACCCAGTACTTC. The rearrangement joins TRBV5-1 to TRBJ2-5, with D possibly TRBD2 on 6 matching bases. Between the trimmed V and J ends, which lost 0 bases and 0 bases, there was a span of 9 bases. The CDR3 sequence is 15 residues long. Germline assignment: CDR1 SGHRS and CDR2 YFSETQ.